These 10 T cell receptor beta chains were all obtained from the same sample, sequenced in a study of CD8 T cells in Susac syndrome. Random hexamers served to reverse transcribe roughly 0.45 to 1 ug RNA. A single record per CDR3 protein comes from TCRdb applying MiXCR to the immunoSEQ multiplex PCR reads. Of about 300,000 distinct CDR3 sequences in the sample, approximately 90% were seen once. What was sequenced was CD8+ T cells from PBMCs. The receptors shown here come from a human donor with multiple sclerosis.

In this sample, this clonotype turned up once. CDR3 DNA sequence: TGCGCCAGCAGCCAAGGATTGGGATACTCGGCCAAAAACATTCAGTACTTC. This gives the protein CASSQGLGYSAKNIQYF. The genes are TRBV4-3 and TRBJ2-4; D is uncertain. This CDR3 has 17 amino acids. Trimming pared 1 base from V and 1 base from J, leaving 14 bases between. Germline-derived CDR1 and CDR2 are LGHNA and YSLEER.

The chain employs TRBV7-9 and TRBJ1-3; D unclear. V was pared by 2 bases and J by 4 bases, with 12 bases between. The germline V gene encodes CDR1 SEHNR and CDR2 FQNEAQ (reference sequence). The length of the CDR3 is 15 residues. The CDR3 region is CASSLFADPGNTIYF. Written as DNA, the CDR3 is TGTGCCAGCAGCTTATTCGCGGACCCAGGAAACACCATATATTTT.

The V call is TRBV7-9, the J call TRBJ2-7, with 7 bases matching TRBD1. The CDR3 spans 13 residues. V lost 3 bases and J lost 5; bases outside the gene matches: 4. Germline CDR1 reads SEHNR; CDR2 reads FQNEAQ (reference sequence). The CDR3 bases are TGTGCCAGCAGCTTGACGACAGGGCACGAGCAGTACTTC. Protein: CASSLTTGHEQYF.

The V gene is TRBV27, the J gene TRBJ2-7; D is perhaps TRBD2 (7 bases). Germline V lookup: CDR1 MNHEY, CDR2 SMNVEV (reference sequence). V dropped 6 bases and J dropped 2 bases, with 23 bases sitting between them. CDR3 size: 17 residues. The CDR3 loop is CASRGGRGEGKAYEQYF. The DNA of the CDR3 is TGTGCCAGCAGGGGGGGGCGAGGGGAAGGAAAGGCCTACGAGCAGTACTTC.

CDR3 protein: CATSRDLEAGEQFF. In DNA, the CDR3 is TGTGCCACCAGCAGAGATCTAGAAGCGGGAGAGCAGTTCTTC. The chain carries TRBV15 and TRBJ2-1; 7 nucleotides agree with TRBD2. In germline, CDR1 is LNHNV, CDR2 YYDKDF (reference sequence). CDR3 size: 14 residues. Trimming cost V 0 bases and J 10 bases; bases outside gene matches: 6.

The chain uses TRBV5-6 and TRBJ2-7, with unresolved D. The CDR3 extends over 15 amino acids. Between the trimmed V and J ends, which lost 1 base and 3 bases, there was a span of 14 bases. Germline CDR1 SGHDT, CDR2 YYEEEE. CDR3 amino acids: CASSLTASPNYEQYF. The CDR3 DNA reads TGTGCCAGCAGCTTGACGGCTTCCCCAAACTACGAGCAGTACTTC.

Written as DNA, the CDR3 is TGTGCCAGCAGTCCGCAGGGGGTAAGCGAGCAGTACTTC. Encoded protein: CASSPQGVSEQYF. This rearrangement joins TRBV27 to TRBJ2-7; 7 bases agree with TRBD1. Germline V gene data show CDR1 as MNHEY and CDR2 as SMNVEV (reference sequence). The CDR3 is 13 residues long. Losses at the gene ends were 5 bases for V and 6 bases for J; bases not matched to a gene: 7.

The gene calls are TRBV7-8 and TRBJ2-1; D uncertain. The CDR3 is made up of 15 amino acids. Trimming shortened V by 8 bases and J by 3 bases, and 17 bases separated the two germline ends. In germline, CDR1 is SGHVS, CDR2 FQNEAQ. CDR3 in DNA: TGTGCCAGCGCAGTGGGCGGTCAGTTCTACAATGAGCAGTTCTTC. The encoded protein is CASAVGGQFYNEQFF.

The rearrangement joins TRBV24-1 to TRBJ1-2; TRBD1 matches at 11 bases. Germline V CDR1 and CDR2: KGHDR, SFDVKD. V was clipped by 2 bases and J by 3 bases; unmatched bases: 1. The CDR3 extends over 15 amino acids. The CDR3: CATSDSGQGDYGYTF. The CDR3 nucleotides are TGTGCCACCAGTGATTCGGGACAGGGGGACTATGGCTACACCTTC.

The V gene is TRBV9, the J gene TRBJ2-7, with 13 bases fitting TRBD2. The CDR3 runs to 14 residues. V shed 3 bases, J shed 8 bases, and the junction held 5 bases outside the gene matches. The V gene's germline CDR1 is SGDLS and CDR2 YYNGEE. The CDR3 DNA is TGTGCCAGCAGCGACGGGACTAGCGGGGATAAGCAGTACTTC. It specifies CASSDGTSGDKQYF.